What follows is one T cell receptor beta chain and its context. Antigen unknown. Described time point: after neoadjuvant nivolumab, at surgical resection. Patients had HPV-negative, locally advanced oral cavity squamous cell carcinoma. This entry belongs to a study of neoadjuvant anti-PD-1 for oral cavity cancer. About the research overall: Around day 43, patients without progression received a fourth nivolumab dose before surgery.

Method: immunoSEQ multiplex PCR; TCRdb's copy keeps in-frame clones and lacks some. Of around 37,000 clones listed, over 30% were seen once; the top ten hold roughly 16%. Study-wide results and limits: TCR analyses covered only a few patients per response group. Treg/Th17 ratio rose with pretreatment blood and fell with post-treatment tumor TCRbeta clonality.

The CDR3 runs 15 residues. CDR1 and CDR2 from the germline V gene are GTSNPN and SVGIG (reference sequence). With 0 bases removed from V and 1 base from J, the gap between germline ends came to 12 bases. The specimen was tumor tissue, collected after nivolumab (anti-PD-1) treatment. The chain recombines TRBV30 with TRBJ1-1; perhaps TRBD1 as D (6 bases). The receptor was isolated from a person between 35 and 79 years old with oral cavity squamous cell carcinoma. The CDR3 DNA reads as TGTGCCTGGAGTGTCCCCAGGGGACGGAACACTGAAGCTTTCTTT. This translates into CAWSVPRGRNTEAFF.